These 30 T cell receptor beta chains came from one sample sequenced in a study of early T cells in non-severe SARS-CoV-2 infection. TCRdb re-called the 5' RACE reads with MiXCR, one entry per CDR3 protein. This table has about 50,000 distinct CDR3 sequences, about 9.3% appearing once. Sequencing input: whole blood. The receptor source for this set is an adult who was a healthcare worker with PCR-confirmed SARS-CoV-2 infection or an uninfected control (not recorded which).

The chain couples TRBV27 to TRBJ2-7; D possibly corresponds to TRBD2 (5 bases). The CDR3 is 15 residues long. V lost 0 bases and J lost 6, with 15 bases in between. Looked up from germline, CDR1 is MNHEY and CDR2 is SMNVEV (reference sequence). CDR3 protein: CASSLSPRVRGEQYF. The CDR3 DNA reads as TGTGCCAGCAGTTTATCGCCGAGGGTCCGTGGCGAGCAGTACTTC.

This clonotype has at least ten counts. The rearrangement links TRBV5-1 to TRBJ1-1; 7 bases fit TRBD1. Germline V gives CDR1 SGHRS, CDR2 YFSETQ. This CDR3 region has 15 residues. V was pared by 0 bases and J by 1 base, with 3 bases of the junction left unmatched. The CDR3 protein is CASSLAGQTNTEAFF. The CDR3 DNA is TGCGCCAGCAGCTTGGCGGGACAGACGAACACTGAAGCTTTCTTT.

This clonotype was seen at least ten times. V gene TRBV4-3 combines with J gene TRBJ1-2; D unclear. The CDR3 covers 14 residues. The V end was cut by 0 bases, the J end by 4 bases, with 9 bases between. The germline V gene encodes CDR1 LGHNA and CDR2 YSLEER. The CDR3 reads CASSQDIQTYGYTF. The CDR3, as DNA: TGCGCCAGCAGCCAAGATATCCAGACCTATGGCTACACCTTC.

This clonotype was recorded many times. This chain connects TRBV28 to TRBJ2-1; 9 bases line up with TRBD2. This CDR3 is 16 amino acids long. Germline assignment: CDR1 MDHEN and CDR2 SYDVKM. J gave up 7 bases and V 4 bases, and 11 bases lay outside the gene matches. Here the CDR3 DNA reads TGTGCCAGCAGTTCCCTTAGCGGGAGAGGCTGGAATGAGCAGTTCTTC. This translates into CASSSLSGRGWNEQFF.

This clonotype was picked up many times. The rearrangement joins TRBV28 to TRBJ2-5; 8 bases agree with TRBD1. J lost 5 bases, V lost 5 bases, and 4 bases had no gene match. Per germline, CDR1 MDHEN and CDR2 SYDVKM. This CDR3 region has 13 residues. The CDR3, as DNA: TGTGCCAGCAGTACCAGGGGGCGGGAGACCCAGTACTTC. This codes for CASSTRGRETQYF.

This clonotype was counted only a few times. This rearrangement joins TRBV19 to TRBJ2-7; D assignment may be TRBD1 or TRBD2 (5 bases each). Germline assignment: CDR1 LNHDA and CDR2 SQIVND (reference sequence). V was pared by 2 bases and J by 2 bases, with 13 bases between. The CDR3 runs to 15 residues. The CDR3 bases are TGTGCCAGTAGTATAAAGTCCGGGACGACCTACGAGCAGTACTTC. Encoded protein: CASSIKSGTTYEQYF.

This clonotype was picked up many times. This rearrangement joins TRBV29-1 to TRBJ1-2; TRBD1 matches 9 bases. V was clipped by 7 bases and J by 8 bases; unmatched bases: 5. From germline, CDR1 is SQVTM and CDR2 ANQGSEA. This CDR3 has 11 amino acids. CDR3 bases: TGCAGCGGACAGGGGGGAAGAGGCTACACCTTC. Encoded protein: CSGQGGRGYTF.

The table lists this clonotype with many counts. The genes are TRBV29-1 and TRBJ1-1, with no clear D. The CDR3 loop spans 12 amino acids. Germline lookup yields CDR1 SQVTM and CDR2 ANQGSEA. Trimming took 1 base from V and 6 from J, leaving 9 bases between them. CDR3 DNA sequence: TGCAGCGTTGAAGTGGGGTTCTCTGAAGCTTTCTTT. Amino acids: CSVEVGFSEAFF.

CDR3 amino acids: CASSQGGVEQYF. The CDR3, as DNA: TGTGCCAGCAGCCAAGGAGGAGTTGAGCAGTATTTT. The chain has TRBV3-1 and TRBJ2-3; D is undetermined. The length of the CDR3 is 12 residues. V lost 1 base and J 11 bases, leaving 10 bases between the germline ends. Looked up from germline, CDR1 is LGHDT and CDR2 is YNNKEL (reference sequence).

This chain links TRBV30 with TRBJ1-2, with D possibly matching TRBD1 (6 bases). CDR1 GTSNPN and CDR2 SVGIG come from the germline V gene (reference sequence). V lost 5 bases and J 4 bases, leaving 8 bases between the germline ends. CDR3 length: 11 residues. The CDR3 reads CAWAGVYGYTF. The CDR3 DNA is TGTGCCTGGGCAGGGGTCTATGGCTACACCTTC. Combining the CDR3 with reference TRBV30 and TRBJ1-2 gives the whole variable domain SQTIHQWPATLVQPVGSPLSLECTVEGTSNPNLYWYRQAAGRGLQLLFYSVGIGQISSEVPQNLSASRPQDRQFILSSKKLLLSDSGFYLCAWAGVYGYTFGSGTRLTVV.

The J gene is TRBJ2-3, the V gene TRBV29-1; 10 positions match TRBD2. J gave up 14 bases and V 7 bases, and 9 bases lay outside the gene matches. The germline gives CDR1 SQVTM, CDR2 ANQGSEA. The CDR3 covers 11 residues. CDR3 in amino acids: CSALGLAGVYF. The DNA of the CDR3 is TGCAGCGCCCTGGGGCTAGCGGGAGTGTATTTT.

This clonotype has just a few counts. The chain is built from TRBV28 and TRBJ2-5; TRBD2 might be the D (6 bases). The V and J ends lost 3 bases and 2 bases respectively, with 19 bases between them. Germline V gene lookup returns CDR1 MDHEN and CDR2 SYDVKM. CDR3 length: 17 residues. The DNA of the CDR3 is TGTGCCAGCAGTTTCCGGGCGGGGAGCGCCAGGCAAGAGACCCAGTACTTC. Translation: CASSFRAGSARQETQYF.

This clonotype appeared many times. This chain joins TRBV7-6 and TRBJ2-2; either TRBD1 or TRBD2 may fit D (5 bases each). V gave up 1 base and J gave up 4 bases, with 7 bases separating them. The CDR3 covers 14 residues. CDR1 SGHVS and CDR2 FNYEAQ come from the germline V gene. CDR3 loop: CASSLGGATGELFF. DNA of the CDR3: TGTGCCAGCAGCTTAGGAGGGGCCACCGGGGAGCTGTTTTTT.

In this sample, this clonotype turned up a few times. The chain is built from TRBV28 and TRBJ2-4; 7 bases match TRBD1. Per the germline V gene, CDR1 is MDHEN and CDR2 is SYDVKM. The length of the CDR3 is 16 residues. V lost 6 bases to trimming and J lost 3 bases; unmatched junction nucleotides: 11. The DNA for the CDR3 is TGTGCCAGCAGCCCCAACAGGGGTGCGGGCAAAAACATTCAGTACTTC. It translates to CASSPNRGAGKNIQYF.

This clonotype was picked up many times. V usage is TRBV2 and J usage is TRBJ2-1; possibly TRBD1 or TRBD2 for D (5 bases each). Germline CDR1 SNHLY, CDR2 FYNNEI. The CDR3 is 13 amino acids. V was shortened by 6 bases and J by 4 bases, with 10 bases between the two germline ends. This CDR3 reads CASSPEGYNEQFF. The CDR3 coding sequence is TGTGCCAGCAGCCCCGAGGGGTACAATGAGCAGTTCTTC.

The chain couples TRBV5-1 to TRBJ2-7, with D possibly TRBD2 on 5 matching bases. The CDR3 is 11 amino acids. V was cut by 0 bases and J by 7 bases, with 5 bases left in between. The V gene's germline CDR1 is SGHRS and CDR2 YFSETQ. As DNA, the CDR3 is TGCGCCAGCAGCTTGGCGGGGGAGCAGTACTTC. It translates to CASSLAGEQYF.

This chain joins TRBV6-6 and TRBJ2-2, with TRBD1 identical over 7 bases. This CDR3 is 17 amino acids long. Unmatched junction bases numbered 9, after V lost 0 bases and J lost 5 bases. Germline loops: CDR1 MNHNY, CDR2 SVGAGI (reference sequence). CDR3 in amino acids: CASSYSERGLETGELFF. The CDR3, as DNA: TGTGCCAGCAGTTACTCGGAGAGGGGGCTAGAGACCGGGGAGCTGTTTTTT.

The V call is TRBV7-9, the J call TRBJ2-7; 11 bases are shared with TRBD2. Germline trimming cut 5 bases from V and 5 bases from J; bases unmatched to any gene: 8. The CDR3 is 15 amino acids. From germline, CDR1 is SEHNR and CDR2 FQNEAQ (reference sequence). The DNA of the CDR3 is TGTGCCAGCAGCATACCGACTAGCGGGAACAACGAGCAGTACTTC. It encodes CASSIPTSGNNEQYF.

Regarding this clonotype: A much larger clone lies one base from this, so it may be a read error. The chain joins TRBV29-1 to TRBJ1-2; unclear D gene. This CDR3 spans 12 amino acids. Germline assignment: CDR1 SQVTM and CDR2 ANQGSEA. The CDR3 here is CSVSTGIGGHTF. CDR3 DNA sequence: TGCAGCGTTTCGACCGGAATAGGTGGCCACACCTTC.

This clonotype was counted once. A much larger clonotype is one base distant, so this may be a read error. Here the CDR3 omits its conserved ending phenylalanine or tryptophan, so a read error is the likely source. The gene calls are TRBV11-2 and TRBJ2-1; D remains unclear. CDR1 and CDR2 from the germline V gene are SGHAT and FQNNGV. V lost 1 base and J 4 bases, leaving 8 bases between the germline ends. The CDR3 is 14 amino acids. The CDR3 DNA reads as TGTGCCAGCAGCTTAGCGACACTGTACAATGAGCAGTTCTCC. Amino acids: CASSLATLYNEQFS.

This clonotype was picked up a small number of times. The V gene is TRBV28, the J gene TRBJ2-3; the match to TRBD2 covers 8 bases. V was pared by 7 bases and J by 1 base, with 1 base of the junction left unmatched. The CDR3 is made up of 13 amino acids. From germline, CDR1 is MDHEN and CDR2 SYDVKM. The CDR3 here is CASTAGGTDTQYF. The CDR3, as DNA: TGTGCCAGCACAGCGGGAGGCACAGATACGCAGTATTTT.

This clonotype was picked up many times. The V and J genes are TRBV27 and TRBJ2-7, with D perhaps TRBD2 (5 bases). This CDR3 spans 13 amino acids. The V end lost 5 bases, the J end lost 1 base, and 9 bases lay between the germline ends. Germline-derived CDR1 and CDR2 are MNHEY and SMNVEV (reference sequence). The chain's CDR3 is CASSKSGSYEQYF. CDR3 DNA: TGTGCCAGCAGTAAAAGCGGATCCTACGAGCAGTACTTC.

V and J are TRBV14 and TRBJ2-6; D is unresolved. The CDR3 runs 14 residues. Germline loops: CDR1 SGHDN, CDR2 FVKESK. Trimming removed 4 bases from V and 3 bases from J, with 7 bases in between. The CDR3 loop is CASSPQVGANVLTF. In nucleotides, the CDR3 is TGTGCCAGCAGCCCCCAGGTTGGGGCCAACGTCCTGACTTTC.

The gene calls are TRBV4-2 and TRBJ2-7, with TRBD2 matching 10 bases. CDR3 length: 14 amino acids. After removal of 4 bases from V and 3 bases from J, the junction contained 3 bases not matched to a gene. Germline CDR1 LGHNA, CDR2 YNFKEQ. CDR3 bases: TGTGCCAGCAGCCCGGGACTAGCGAACTACGAGCAGTACTTC. Translation gives CASSPGLANYEQYF.

This sequence joins TRBV12-5 and TRBJ2-2; perhaps TRBD2 as D (5 bases). V shed 6 bases and J shed 6 bases, with 14 bases lying between them. CDR1 and CDR2 from the germline V gene are LGHNT and FRNRAP. The CDR3 contains 14 residues. This chain's CDR3 is CASGREQSSGELFF. The CDR3 coding sequence is TGTGCTAGTGGCCGGGAACAGAGTTCCGGGGAGCTGTTTTTT. Combining the CDR3 with reference TRBV12-5 and TRBJ2-2 gives the whole variable domain DARVTQTPRHKVTEMGQEVTMRCQPILGHNTVFWYRQTMMQGLELLAYFRNRAPLDDSGMPKDRFSAEMPDATLATLKIQPSEPRDSAVYFCASGREQSSGELFFGEGSRLTVL.

This clonotype was seen at least ten times. The V gene is TRBV29-1, the J gene TRBJ1-1; TRBD1 matches at 7 bases. The CDR3 consists of 11 residues. The V and J ends lost 6 bases and 7 bases, in that order; junction bases with no gene match: 5. CDR1 SQVTM and CDR2 ANQGSEA come from the germline V gene. The CDR3 bases are TGCAGCGTAGGACAGGTTCTTGAAGCTTTCTTT. It encodes CSVGQVLEAFF.

The genes are TRBV7-2 and TRBJ1-2, with D possibly matching TRBD1 (5 bases). The V end lost 4 bases, the J end lost 8 bases, and 11 bases lay between the germline ends. CDR3 length equals 12 residues. Germline lookup yields CDR1 SGHTA and CDR2 FQGNSA. The CDR3 sequence: CASSWDANGYTF. CDR3 coding DNA: TGTGCCAGCAGCTGGGACGCTAACGGCTACACCTTC.

This clonotype was observed a few times. The chain links TRBV6-2 or TRBV6-3 to TRBJ2-7, with TRBD1 matching 7 bases. Looked up from germline, CDR1 is MNHEY and CDR2 is SVGEGT. V dropped 6 bases and J dropped 9; count of bases not matched to a gene: 8. This CDR3 has 12 amino acids. Written as DNA, the CDR3 is TGTGCCAGCAGCCCGACAGGGAGACGGCAGTACTTC. It is translated as CASSPTGRRQYF.

V usage is TRBV6-6 and J usage is TRBJ2-7; no definite D call. Trimming shortened V by 7 bases and J by 2 bases, and 18 bases separated the two germline ends. Germline CDR1 is MNHNY and CDR2 is SVGAGI (reference sequence). The CDR3 is 15 amino acids. CDR3 amino acids: CASNLYRAQAYEQYF. CDR3 sequence (DNA): TGTGCCAGCAACTTATACCGGGCCCAGGCCTACGAGCAGTACTTC.

This clonotype was recorded at least ten times. The chain couples TRBV10-3 to TRBJ2-5, with 9 positions matching TRBD2. The CDR3 runs to 14 residues. J was trimmed by 5 bases and V by 2 bases; bases with no gene match: 3. Germline CDR1 is ENHRY and CDR2 is SYGVKD. The CDR3 loop reads CAISEKREVETQYF. CDR3 nucleotides: TGTGCCATCAGTGAGAAGCGGGAGGTTGAGACCCAGTACTTC.